This section outlines one T cell receptor beta chain sequence together with its context. Its antigen specificity is not known. A read error may produce the germline difference seen at one junction end. The data were obtained in a study of technical replicates of blood from a few donors (dated by TCRdb to 2016 to 2017). The CDR1 and CDR2 encoded by the germline V gene are SNHLY and FYNNEI. Counted from cysteine to phenylalanine, this CDR3 has 16 amino acids. The retained sequence is limited to the CDR3, 48 bases, with the frame set at the first base. The protocol used for the library was the immunoSEQ multiplex PCR assay. In TCRdb, the immuneACCESS table is reduced to in-frame sequences with V and J assigned. These tables do not hold every clone; where another copy was compared, an unresolved V gene accounts for under half, and the others remain unexplained. Within this sample are fewer than 100,000 clones, with approximately 95% of them counted one time only. The leading ten clones occupy approximately 0.33% of the sample.

The clonotype was recovered from a human donor in good health. Sequencing was performed on T cells isolated from PBMCs. The rearrangement joined TRBV2 to TRBJ2-7; the D region possibly corresponds to TRBD1 (6 bases align). CDR3 reads: CASSFHRDTTSDEQYF. The nucleotide sequence reads TGTGCCAGCAGCTTCCACCGGGACACAACCTCCGACGAGCAGTACTTC.